This section outlines one T cell receptor beta chain sequence together with its context. The antigen is undetermined. V gave up 8 bases and J gave up 0 bases, with 17 bases separating them. CDR3 length: 15 amino acids. Germline V gene sequence: CDR1 SEHNR, CDR2 FQNEAQ (reference sequence). The sample originates from a study of cytomegalovirus exposure and HLA in healthy donors. In the study overall: Across a few hundred genotyped donors, 81% landed in the Caucasian-associated ancestry cluster.

Study-level results: Later analysis showed most CMV-associated TCR beta chains appearing HLA-restricted. Altogether, around 160 TCR beta chains were recorded as cytomegalovirus-associated.

It was with 60 Vbeta and 13 Jbeta primers that the PCR ran. Data came from immunoSEQ multiplex PCR; TCRdb stores just in-frame clones and leaves some out. The sample holds tens of thousands of clones; around nine tenths are singletons and the top ten take 2.7%. Sequencing was done on a sample of PBMCs. The receptor was derived from a boy aged 5-17 years in good health and CMV-seronegative. The V and J genes are TRBV7-9 and TRBJ2-7, with D tentatively TRBD1 (5 bases). The CDR3 DNA follows: TGTGCCAGCTCAGCCAGGGTTTTTAGCTCCTACGAGCAGTACTTC. Its protein product is CASSARVFSSYEQYF.